The 24 T cell receptor beta chains below all came from one sample that was sequenced in a study of PD-L1 blockade in urothelial cancer. The repertoire was sequenced with immunoSEQ multiplex PCR; TCRdb's copy has only in-frame clones and lacks some. This table holds about 35,000 clones, approximately 34% found once. The starting material was tumor tissue, obtained before atezolizumab (anti-PD-L1) treatment. The receptors here all came from a man aged 60 to 75 with urothelial cancer.

V usage is TRBV19 and J usage is TRBJ1-4; the match to TRBD1 covers 9 bases. Germline V gives CDR1 LNHDA, CDR2 SQIVND (reference sequence). The CDR3 contains 15 residues. After removal of 4 bases from V and 2 bases from J, the junction contained 2 bases not matched to a gene. CDR3 loop: CASSTGQGTNEKLFF. The DNA of the CDR3 is TGTGCCAGTAGTACCGGACAGGGGACTAATGAAAAACTGTTTTTT.

This clone was observed a handful of times. V usage is TRBV6-8 and J usage is TRBJ2-7; D perhaps matches TRBD1 (6 bases). Germline V gene lookup returns CDR1 MNHGY and CDR2 SAAAGT. Trimming pared 9 bases from V and 5 bases from J, leaving 20 bases between. The CDR3 is 14 amino acids. The CDR3 sequence is CASVDSDRRNEQYF. CDR3 sequence (DNA): TGTGCCAGTGTAGATAGCGACAGGAGGAACGAGCAGTACTTC.

The chain couples TRBV2 to TRBJ2-3, with 7 bases aligning to TRBD1. The germline V gene encodes CDR1 SNHLY and CDR2 FYNNEI. Unmatched junction bases numbered 8, after V lost 6 bases and J lost 5 bases. This CDR3 comprises 14 residues. The CDR3 here is CASRARQGLDTQYF. The CDR3 DNA follows: TGTGCCAGCAGAGCAAGACAGGGTCTAGATACGCAGTATTTT.

In this sample, this clone turned up once. V gene TRBV5-1 combines with J gene TRBJ2-7, with 11 bases matching TRBD2. V dropped 3 bases and J dropped 6; count of bases not matched to a gene: 11. In germline, CDR1 is SGHRS, CDR2 YFSETQ. The CDR3 spans 16 residues. The CDR3 loop is CASSSSSGGSKAEQYF. The CDR3 bases are TGCGCCAGCAGCTCATCTAGCGGGGGGTCAAAGGCCGAGCAGTACTTC.

The chain uses TRBV19 and TRBJ2-1, with D possibly being TRBD2 (5 bases). The V and J ends lost 3 bases and 1 base respectively, with 7 bases between them. The germline V gene encodes CDR1 LNHDA and CDR2 SQIVND (reference sequence). The CDR3 covers 14 residues. The CDR3: CASSIEGSYNEQFF. The CDR3 DNA reads as TGTGCCAGTAGTATTGAGGGATCCTACAATGAGCAGTTCTTC. The full variable domain, its missing parts supplied by reference TRBV19 and TRBJ2-1, is DGGITQSPKYLFRKEGQNVTLSCEQNLNHDAMYWYRQDPGQGLRLIYYSQIVNDFQKGDIAEGYSVSREKKESFPLTVTSAQKNPTAFYLCASSIEGSYNEQFFGPGTRLTVL.

This clone showed up just a few times. The rearrangement uses TRBV19 and TRBJ2-2; D is unresolved. Trimming removed 5 bases at V and 4 bases at J, with 11 bases between. Looked up from germline, CDR1 is LNHDA and CDR2 is SQIVND (reference sequence). The CDR3 spans 14 residues. CDR3 sequence: CASSSDGFTGELFF. The CDR3 DNA follows: TGTGCCAGTAGTTCGGACGGGTTCACCGGGGAGCTGTTTTTT.

A remark on this clone: At one end, the junction sequence differs from germline, possibly due to a read error. The CDR3 protein is CASSPRNRPNEQFF. CDR3 sequence (DNA): TGCGCCAGCAGCCCCAGGAACCGTCCCAATGAGCARTTCTTC. V is TRBV4-1 and J is TRBJ2-1; D uncertain. From germline, CDR1 is MGHRA and CDR2 YSYEKL. The CDR3 runs 14 residues.

The chain is built from TRBV6-7 and TRBJ2-5; D remains ambiguous. TRBV6-7 is filed as an ORF, its function uncertain. Trimming shortened V by 3 bases and J by 7 bases, and 6 bases separated the two germline ends. The CDR3 sequence is 11 residues long. CDR3 in DNA: TGTGCCAGCAGTTATTTTAGGACCCAGTACTTC. Protein sequence: CASSYFRTQYF.

The V gene is TRBV6-4, the J gene TRBJ2-7; D not resolved. The CDR3 length is 12 residues. Between the trimmed V and J ends, which lost 5 bases and 3 bases, there was a span of 8 bases. Germline V gives CDR1 MRHNA, CDR2 SNTAGT. CDR3 residues: CASSSRVYEQYF. The CDR3, as DNA: TGTGCCAGCAGTTCTAGGGTCTACGAGCAGTACTTC.

This chain uses TRBV19 with TRBJ2-1, with D perhaps TRBD1 or TRBD2 (5 bases each). The CDR3 sequence is 14 residues long. The V end lost 6 bases, the J end lost 2 bases, and 11 bases lay between the germline ends. Looked up from germline, CDR1 is LNHDA and CDR2 is SQIVND (reference sequence). CDR3: CASSPRGPYNEQFF. CDR3 bases: TGTGCCAGTAGCCCCCGGGGACCCTACAATGAGCAGTTCTTC.

The chain carries TRBV11-3 and TRBJ2-7; weak D call: TRBD2 (6 bases). The CDR3 is 16 residues long. The V end was cut by 5 bases, the J end by 1 base, with 18 bases between. Germline V lookup: CDR1 SGHNT, CDR2 YENEEA. The CDR3 is CASSGRSGAGSYEQYF. The DNA of the CDR3 is TGTGCCAGCAGCGGCCGATCGGGCGCGGGGTCCTACGAGCAGTACTTC.

A few counts support this clone. The rearrangement joins TRBV4-1 to TRBJ2-3; possibly TRBD2 for D (5 bases). Trimming removed 1 base at V and 4 bases at J, with 12 bases between. Germline V gives CDR1 MGHRA, CDR2 YSYEKL. This CDR3 contains 15 residues. CDR3 sequence: CASSQGPSSPDTQYF. DNA for the CDR3: TGCGCCAGCAGCCAAGGGCCTAGCAGCCCAGATACGCAGTATTTT.

The CDR3 DNA reads as TGTGCCAGCAGTGATTTAGAGCCCCAGCATTTT. Protein sequence: CASSDLEPQHF. This chain links TRBV6-7 with TRBJ1-5; unclear D gene. TRBV6-7 is reported as an ORF; its role is uncertain. CDR3 size: 11 residues. Between the trimmed V and J ends, which lost 5 bases and 8 bases, there was a span of 7 bases.

This chain links TRBV28 with TRBJ2-1; the D is unclear. The CDR3 runs to 12 residues. The germline CDR1 and CDR2 sequences are MDHEN and SYDVKM. Trimming stripped 6 bases from V and 9 bases from J, with 12 bases between. CDR3 sequence reads: CASSLPVGEQFF. In DNA form, the CDR3 reads TGTGCCAGCAGCCTTCCCGTTGGTGAGCAGTTCTTC.

In DNA, the CDR3 is TGTGCCAGCAGCTCCCCCCGGACCGTGGCCGGCACTGGAAACACCATATATTTT. Translated: CASSSPRTVAGTGNTIYF. The chain recombines TRBV11-3 with TRBJ1-3, with no clear D. The CDR3 covers 18 residues. Germline assignment: CDR1 SGHNT and CDR2 YENEEA. Trimming took off 4 bases at V and 2 bases at J, with 21 bases between the two ends.

The chain combines TRBV19 with TRBJ1-1; 10 nucleotides line up with TRBD1. The junction had 7 bases not matched to a gene; V was cut back by 0 bases and J by 3 bases. The CDR3 runs to 17 residues. Germline V gene lookup returns CDR1 LNHDA and CDR2 SQIVND (reference sequence). DNA for the CDR3: TGTGCCAGTAGTATAGAGCTGTTGACAGGGGGCTACACTGAAGCTTTCTTT. This sequence encodes CASSIELLTGGYTEAFF.

V usage is TRBV6-1 and J usage is TRBJ2-5; 11 bases fit TRBD2. This CDR3 is built from 16 residues. Germline lookup yields CDR1 MNHNS and CDR2 SASEGT. The junction had 4 bases not matched to a gene; V was cut back by 1 base and J by 3 bases. The CDR3 loop is CASSEGLAGGKETQYF. CDR3 sequence (DNA): TGTGCCAGCAGTGAAGGGCTAGCGGGAGGTAAAGAGACCCAGTACTTC.

The chain joins TRBV14 to TRBJ2-3; 9 bases align to TRBD2. V shed 4 bases, J shed 7 bases, and the junction held 9 bases outside the gene matches. The germline V gene has CDR1 SGHDN and CDR2 FVKESK. This CDR3 comprises 15 residues. This CDR3 reads CASSPSAGGYNTQYF. The CDR3 DNA sequence: TGTGCCAGCAGCCCTTCGGCGGGGGGGTACAATACGCAGTATTTT. Full variable domain (outside the CDR3, taken from reference TRBV14 and TRBJ2-3): EAGVTQFPSHSVIEKGQTVTLRCDPISGHDNLYWYRRVMGKEIKFLLHFVKESKQDESGMPNNRFLAERTGGTYSTLKVQPAELEDSGVYFCASSPSAGGYNTQYFGPGTRLTVL.

This clone was counted a few times. The gene calls are TRBV6-8 and TRBJ1-5; D is unclear. V shed 5 bases and J shed 3 bases, with 14 bases lying between them. Germline CDR1 is MNHGY and CDR2 is SAAAGT. The CDR3 covers 15 residues. This CDR3 reads CASSISLDVNQPQHF. The CDR3 nucleotides read TGTGCCAGCAGTATATCCCTTGACGTCAATCAGCCCCAGCATTTT.

This clone came up a few times. The chain couples TRBV6-8 to TRBJ2-7, with 7 bases that match TRBD2. Germline CDR1 reads MNHGY; CDR2 reads SAAAGT. After removal of 5 bases from V and 3 bases from J, the junction contained 7 bases not matched to a gene. The CDR3 length is 14 residues. The CDR3 here is CASSRGTINYEQYF. In nucleotides, the CDR3 is TGTGCCAGCAGTCGTGGGACTATAAACTACGAGCAGTACTTC.

V gene TRBV19 combines with J gene TRBJ1-1; D is ambiguous. Germline loops: CDR1 LNHDA, CDR2 SQIVND (reference sequence). V gave up 1 base and J gave up 4 bases, with 10 bases separating them. This CDR3 has 14 amino acids. The DNA of the CDR3 is TGTGCCAGTAGTATAGGGACGTCGGGCACTGAAGCTTTCTTT. Amino acid sequence: CASSIGTSGTEAFF.

In its sample, this clone was seen a few times. This chain uses TRBV6-8 with TRBJ1-4, with a weak D call TRBD1 (5 bases). The CDR3 runs 14 residues. Germline values: CDR1 MNHGY, CDR2 SAAAGT. V was pared by 5 bases and J by 3 bases, with 10 bases between. CDR3 amino acids: CASSPGTANEKLFF. CDR3 DNA sequence: TGTGCCAGCAGTCCCGGGACGGCTAATGAAAAACTGTTTTTT.

This clone came up a few times. In DNA, the CDR3 is TGTGCCAGCAGTGGACAGGGGGGAATCGGGGAGCTGTTTTTT. This gives the protein CASSGQGGIGELFF. The V call is TRBV2, the J call TRBJ2-2; 9 bases are a match to TRBD1. Per germline, CDR1 SNHLY and CDR2 FYNNEI. The CDR3 has 14 residues. V lost 4 bases, J lost 7 bases, and 4 bases stayed unmatched.

J is TRBJ2-3 and V is TRBV6-1; 9 bases are a match to TRBD2. The germline V gene has CDR1 MNHNS and CDR2 SASEGT. The CDR3 extends over 17 amino acids. The junction had 10 bases not matched to a gene; V was cut back by 0 bases and J by 6 bases. CDR3 in amino acids: CASSEASGTSLGDTQYF. The CDR3 coding sequence is TGTGCCAGCAGTGAAGCTTCCGGGACTAGCTTAGGGGATACGCAGTATTTT.